Described below is a single T cell receptor (beta chain) sequence and its context. V trimming: 4 bases; J trimming: 1 base; junction bases outside the gene matches: 13. The V gene's germline CDR1 is ENHRY and CDR2 SYGVKD. CDR3 length: 20 amino acids. This entry belongs to a study of blood T cell repertoires in COVID-19. As for the study in general: Researchers got acute and convalescent COVID-19 samples from the United States, Italy and Spain. In each case, the material was cDNA or gDNA derived from T cells, B-cell-depleted T cells, or PBMCs.

Methods used by the authors: For nucleated cells, counts were estimated from reference gene primer amplification. The data were produced by immunoSEQ multiplex PCR, yet TCRdb's version contains in-frame clones alone and is incomplete. From that table come the V and J calls and clone size; the DNA was used to work out D and trimming. The sample has 29,000 or so clones, 80% seen once. This TCR derives from a woman aged 70 to 79 with acute or convalescent COVID-19. The sample was peripheral blood. The chain couples TRBV10-3 to TRBJ2-1; TRBD2 matches at 13 bases. CDR3 coding DNA: TGTGCCATCAGTGCGACCGGAAGGACTAGCGGGAGCTTGTCCTACAATGAGCAGTTCTTC. Residues: CAISATGRTSGSLSYNEQFF.